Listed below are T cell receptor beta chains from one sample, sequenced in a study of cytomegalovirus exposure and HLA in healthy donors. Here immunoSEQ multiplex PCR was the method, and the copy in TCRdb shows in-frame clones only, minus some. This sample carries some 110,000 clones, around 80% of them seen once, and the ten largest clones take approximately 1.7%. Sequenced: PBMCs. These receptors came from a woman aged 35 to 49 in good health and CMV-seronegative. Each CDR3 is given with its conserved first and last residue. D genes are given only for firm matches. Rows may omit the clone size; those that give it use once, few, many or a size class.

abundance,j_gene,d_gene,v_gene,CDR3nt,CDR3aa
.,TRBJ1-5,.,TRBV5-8,TGTGCCAGCCGCCCCAACCGATGGCGCGGGGATAGCAATCAGCCCCAGCATTTT,CASRPNRWRGDSNQPQHF
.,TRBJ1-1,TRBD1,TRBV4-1,TGCGCCAGCAGCCAAGAAGACAGGGAGGACACTGAAGCTTTCTTT,CASSQEDREDTEAFF
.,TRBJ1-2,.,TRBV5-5,TGTGCCAGCAGCTTTGAACTAAAGGTCTACACCTTC,CASSFELKVYTF
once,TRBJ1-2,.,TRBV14,TGTGCCAGCAGCCAAGATCTTGTGGGGCGCGGCTACTATGGCTACACCTTC,CASSQDLVGRGYYGYTF
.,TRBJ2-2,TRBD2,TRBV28,TGTGCCAGCAGACTCGGGGGACTAGCGGGAACCGGGGAGCTGTTTTTT,CASRLGGLAGTGELFF
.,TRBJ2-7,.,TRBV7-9,TGTGCCAGCAGCCCTCGAGAAGAGCAGTACTTC,CASSPREEQYF
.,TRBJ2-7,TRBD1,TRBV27,TGTGCCAGCAGCCGGACAGGGGGAGTCTACGAGCAGTACTTC,CASSRTGGVYEQYF
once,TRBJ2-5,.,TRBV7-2,TGTGCCAGCAGTACAGGGATGAAAGAGACCCAGTACTTC,CASSTGMKETQYF
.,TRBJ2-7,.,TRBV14,TGTGCCAGCAGCCCCGGGAACTGGCTATTGGAGCAGTACTTC,CASSPGNWLLEQYF
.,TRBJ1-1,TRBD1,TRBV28,TGTGCCAGCAGTCCCACCTCACGGACAGGGGAAATGAACACTGAAGCTTTCTTT,CASSPTSRTGEMNTEAFF
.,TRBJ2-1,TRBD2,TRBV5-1,TGCGCCAGCAGCTTGGGAAGCGGGAATAGTGAGCAGTTCTTC,CASSLGSGNSEQFF
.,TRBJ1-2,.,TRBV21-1,TGTGCCAGCAGCCGACAGGTTAAAGGGGACACCTTC,CASSRQVKGDTF
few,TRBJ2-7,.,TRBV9,TGTGCCAGCAGCGTAGCCGGGAGCACCTACGAGCAGTACTTC,CASSVAGSTYEQYF
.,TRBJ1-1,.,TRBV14,TGTGCCAGCAGCCAAGTCGCTGCCGGGACTGAAGCTTTCTTT,CASSQVAAGTEAFF
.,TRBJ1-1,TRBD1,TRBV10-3,TGTGCCATCAGTGAGTCAGGCGGGACAGGGGTCGGGATGAACACTGAAGCTTTCTTT,CAISESGGTGVGMNTEAFF
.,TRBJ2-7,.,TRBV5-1,TGCGCCAGCAGCTTGGGCCGCGGCGGGATTGCTTACGAGCAGTACTTC,CASSLGRGGIAYEQYF
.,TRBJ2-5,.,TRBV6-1,TGTGCCAGCAGTGACAGGGGAGGGGGAGAGACCCAGTACTTC,CASSDRGGGETQYF